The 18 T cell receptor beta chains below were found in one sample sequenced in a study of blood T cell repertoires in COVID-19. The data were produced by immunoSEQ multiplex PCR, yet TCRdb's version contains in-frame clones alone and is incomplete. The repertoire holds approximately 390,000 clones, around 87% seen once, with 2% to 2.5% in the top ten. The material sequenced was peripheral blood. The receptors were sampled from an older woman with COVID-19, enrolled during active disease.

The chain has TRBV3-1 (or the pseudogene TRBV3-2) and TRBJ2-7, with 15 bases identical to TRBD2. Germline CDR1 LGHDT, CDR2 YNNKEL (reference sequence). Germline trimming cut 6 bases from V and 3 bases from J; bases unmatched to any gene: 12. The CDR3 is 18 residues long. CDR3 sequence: CASSRTGLAGGSHYEQYF. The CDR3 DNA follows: TGTGCCAGCAGTCGTACGGGACTAGCGGGGGGTTCCCACTACGAGCAGTACTTC.

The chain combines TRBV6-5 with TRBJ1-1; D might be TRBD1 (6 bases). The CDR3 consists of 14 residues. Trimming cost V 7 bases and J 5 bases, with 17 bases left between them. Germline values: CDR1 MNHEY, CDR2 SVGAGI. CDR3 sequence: CASIKGGARTEAFF. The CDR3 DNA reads TGTGCCAGCATCAAAGGGGGGGCGAGGACTGAAGCTTTCTTT.

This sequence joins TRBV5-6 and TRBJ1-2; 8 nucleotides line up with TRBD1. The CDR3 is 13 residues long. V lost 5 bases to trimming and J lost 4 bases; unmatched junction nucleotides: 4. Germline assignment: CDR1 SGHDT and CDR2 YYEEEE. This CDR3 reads CASSADRGYGYTF. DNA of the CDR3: TGTGCCAGCAGTGCCGACAGGGGCTATGGCTACACCTTC.

DNA for the CDR3: TGTGCCATCAGTGAGTCGTCTCTATCCTACAATGAGCAGTTCTTC. As protein: CAISESSLSYNEQFF. The chain links TRBV10-3 to TRBJ2-1, with unresolved D. Trimming cost V 0 bases and J 1 base, with 7 bases left between them. The CDR3 spans 15 residues. The V gene's germline CDR1 is ENHRY and CDR2 SYGVKD.

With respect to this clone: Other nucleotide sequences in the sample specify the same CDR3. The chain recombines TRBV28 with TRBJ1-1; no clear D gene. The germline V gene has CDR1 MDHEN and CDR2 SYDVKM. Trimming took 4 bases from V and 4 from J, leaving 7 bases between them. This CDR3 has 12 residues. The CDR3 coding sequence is TGTGCCAGCAGTTCCGGAGGCACTGAAGCTTTCTTT. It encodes CASSSGGTEAFF.

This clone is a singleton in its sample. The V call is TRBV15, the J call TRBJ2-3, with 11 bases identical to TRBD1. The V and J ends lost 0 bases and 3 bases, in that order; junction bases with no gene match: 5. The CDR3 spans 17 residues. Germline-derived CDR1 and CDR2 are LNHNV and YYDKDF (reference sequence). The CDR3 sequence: CATSREPGTGGTDTQYF. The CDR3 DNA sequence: TGTGCCACCAGCAGAGAACCCGGGACAGGGGGGACAGATACGCAGTATTTT.

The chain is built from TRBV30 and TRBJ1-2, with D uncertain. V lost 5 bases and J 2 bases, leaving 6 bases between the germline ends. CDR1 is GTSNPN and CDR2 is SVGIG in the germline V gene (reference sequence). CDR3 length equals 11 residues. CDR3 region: CAWGRNYGYTF. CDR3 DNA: TGTGCCTGGGGGAGAAACTATGGCTACACCTTC. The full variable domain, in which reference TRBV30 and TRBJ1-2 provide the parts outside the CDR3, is SQTIHQWPATLVQPVGSPLSLECTVEGTSNPNLYWYRQAAGRGLQLLFYSVGIGQISSEVPQNLSASRPQDRQFILSSKKLLLSDSGFYLCAWGRNYGYTFGSGTRLTVV.

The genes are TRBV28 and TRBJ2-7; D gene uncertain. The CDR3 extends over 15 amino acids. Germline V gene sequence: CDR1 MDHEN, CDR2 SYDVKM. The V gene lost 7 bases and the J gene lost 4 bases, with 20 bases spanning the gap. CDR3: CASTTYEVAPYEQYF. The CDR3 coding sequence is TGTGCCAGCACCACCTACGAGGTGGCCCCGTACGAGCAGTACTTC.

As DNA, the CDR3 is TGTGCCAGCAGTACACAGGGCCCGTTGGGCTACACCTTC. Amino acids: CASSTQGPLGYTF. V usage is TRBV12-3 or TRBV12-4 and J usage is TRBJ1-2, with D possibly being TRBD1 (6 bases). V was shortened by 5 bases and J by 8 bases, with 15 bases between the two germline ends. The CDR3 length is 13 residues.

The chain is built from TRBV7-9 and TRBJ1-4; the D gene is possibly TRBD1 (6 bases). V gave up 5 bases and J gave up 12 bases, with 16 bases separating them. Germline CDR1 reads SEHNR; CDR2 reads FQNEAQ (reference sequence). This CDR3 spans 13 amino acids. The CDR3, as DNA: TGTGCCAGCAGCCCCCGACAGGCGGCGGAACTGTTTTTT. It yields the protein CASSPRQAAELFF.

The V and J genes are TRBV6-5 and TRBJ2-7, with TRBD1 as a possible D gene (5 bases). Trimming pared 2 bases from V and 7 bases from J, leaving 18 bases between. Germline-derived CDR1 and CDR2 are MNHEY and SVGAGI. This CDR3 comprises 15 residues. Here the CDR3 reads CASSYPGALRGEQYF. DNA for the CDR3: TGTGCCAGCAGTTACCCTGGGGCACTAAGAGGAGAGCAGTACTTC.

The CDR3 here is CASSTRLAGFGEQYF. The CDR3 nucleotides are TGTGCCAGCAGCACCAGACTAGCGGGCTTTGGAGAGCAGTACTTC. The V call is TRBV9, the J call TRBJ2-7, with TRBD2 matching over 10 bases. The J segment lost 7 bases and the V segment lost 4 bases, leaving 11 bases of the junction unmatched. Germline CDR1 SGDLS, CDR2 YYNGEE. CDR3 length: 15 residues.

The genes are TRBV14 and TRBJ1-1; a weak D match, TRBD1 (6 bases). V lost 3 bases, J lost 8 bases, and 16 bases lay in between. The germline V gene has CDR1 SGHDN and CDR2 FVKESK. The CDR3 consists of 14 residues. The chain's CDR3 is CASSHRLGAAEAFF. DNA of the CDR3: TGTGCCAGCAGCCACCGTTTGGGGGCCGCGGAAGCTTTCTTT.

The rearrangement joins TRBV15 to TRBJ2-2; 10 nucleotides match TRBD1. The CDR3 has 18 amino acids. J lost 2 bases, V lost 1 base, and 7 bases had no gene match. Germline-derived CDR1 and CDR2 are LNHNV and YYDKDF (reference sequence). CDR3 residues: CATSRGRDRGRNTGELFF. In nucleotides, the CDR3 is TGTGCCACCAGCAGAGGCCGGGACAGGGGCAGAAACACCGGGGAGCTGTTTTTT.

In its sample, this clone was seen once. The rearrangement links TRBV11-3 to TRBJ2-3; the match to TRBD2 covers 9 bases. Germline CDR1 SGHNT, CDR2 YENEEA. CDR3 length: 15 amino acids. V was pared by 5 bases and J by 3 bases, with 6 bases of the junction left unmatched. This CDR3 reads CASSPRGGRTDTQYF. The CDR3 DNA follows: TGTGCCAGCAGCCCGCGGGGGGGCCGTACAGATACGCAGTATTTT. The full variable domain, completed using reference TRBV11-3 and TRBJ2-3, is EAGVVQSPRYKIIEKKQPVAFWCNPISGHNTLYWYLQNLGQGPELLIRYENEEAVDDSQLPKDRFSAERLKGVDSTLKIQPAELGDSAVYLCASSPRGGRTDTQYFGPGTRLTVL.

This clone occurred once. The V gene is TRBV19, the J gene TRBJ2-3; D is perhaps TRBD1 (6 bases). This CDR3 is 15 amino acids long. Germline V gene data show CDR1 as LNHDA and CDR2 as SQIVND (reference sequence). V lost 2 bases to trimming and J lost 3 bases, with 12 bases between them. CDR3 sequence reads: CASSITQGRTDTQYF. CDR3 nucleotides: TGTGCCAGTAGTATAACCCAGGGGCGTACAGATACGCAGTATTTT. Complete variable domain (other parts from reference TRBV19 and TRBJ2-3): DGGITQSPKYLFRKEGQNVTLSCEQNLNHDAMYWYRQDPGQGLRLIYYSQIVNDFQKGDIAEGYSVSREKKESFPLTVTSAQKNPTAFYLCASSITQGRTDTQYFGPGTRLTVL.

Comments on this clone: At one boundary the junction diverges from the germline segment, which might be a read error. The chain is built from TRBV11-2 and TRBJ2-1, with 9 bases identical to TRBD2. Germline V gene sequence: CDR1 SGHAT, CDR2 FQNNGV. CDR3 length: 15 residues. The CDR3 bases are TGTGTCAGCAGCTTAGAACCGCGGGGGGGCACTGAGCAGTTCTTC. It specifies CVSSLEPRGGTEQFF.

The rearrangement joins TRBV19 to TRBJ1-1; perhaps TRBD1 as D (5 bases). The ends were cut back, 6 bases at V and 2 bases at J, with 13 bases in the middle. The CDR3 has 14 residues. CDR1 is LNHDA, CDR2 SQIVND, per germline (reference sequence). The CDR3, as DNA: TGTGCCAGTAGCATCTTGACAGCTAACACTGAAGCTTTCTTT. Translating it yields CASSILTANTEAFF.